These 3 T cell receptor beta chains originate from one sample sequenced in a study of shared clonotypes between healthy human individuals (dated by TCRdb to between 2020 and 2021). The receptor library was made with the immunoSEQ multiplex PCR assay. Here the immuneACCESS table is served through TCRdb, limited to in-frame sequences with V and J called. Missing clones are a known gap in these copies; in checked studies unresolved V genes cover under half, and the rest lacks a known reason. This sample comprises 2 million or so clones, about 94% of them detected only once. The ten largest clonotypes hold roughly 1.1% of the sample. CD8 naive samples were CD45RO-negative cells positively selected for CCR7, giving a CD45RA+CCR7+ population that excluded TemRA cells. The sample consisted of naive CD8+ T cells sorted from blood. The intended sense of this specimen's cell subset or site label: CD45RA+CCR7+. The receptors were sampled from a man aged 18 to 29 in good health.

In nucleotides, the CDR3 is TGTGCCAGCAACGAAGAGGGCTACGAGGCGGACGAGCAGTACTTC. It translates to CASNEEGYEADEQYF. This chain links TRBV9 with TRBJ2-7; possible D gene TRBD2, 5 bases. The V end lost 6 bases, the J end lost 5 bases, and 21 bases lay between the germline ends. The CDR3 contains 15 residues. Looked up from germline, CDR1 is SGDLS and CDR2 is YYNGEE.

A note on this clone: Other nucleotide sequences in the sample specify the same CDR3. The rearrangement links TRBV4-1 to TRBJ2-1, with D possibly being TRBD1 (6 bases). V was cut by 0 bases and J by 6 bases, with 12 bases left in between. Germline-derived CDR1 and CDR2 are MGHRA and YSYEKL. The CDR3 spans 15 residues. The CDR3 is CASSQDPGAGNEQFF. DNA of the CDR3: TGCGCCAGCAGCCAAGATCCAGGGGCGGGCAATGAGCAGTTCTTC.

This sequence joins TRBV6-6 and TRBJ1-2; 9 bases agree with TRBD1. The length of the CDR3 is 16 residues. The ends lost 7 bases at V and 3 bases at J; junction bases unmatched: 12. Per the germline V gene, CDR1 is MNHNY and CDR2 is SVGAGI (reference sequence). CDR3 sequence: CASTLTGGANDYGYTF. As DNA, the CDR3 is TGTGCCAGCACCTTGACAGGGGGAGCTAACGACTATGGCTACACCTTC.